The 10 T cell receptor beta chains below all came from one sample that was sequenced in a study of cytomegalovirus exposure and HLA in healthy donors. The study ran its PCR with 60 Vbeta and 13 Jbeta primers. Libraries were prepared by immunoSEQ multiplex PCR; TCRdb keeps only in-frame clonotypes and omits some of them. The table shows some 120,000 clones, with roughly 81% occurring only once. The sequencing sample was made of PBMCs. These receptors were taken from a woman between 25 and 40 years old in good health and CMV-seronegative.

This sequence joins TRBV9 and TRBJ2-1; 8 nucleotides match TRBD2. J lost 6 bases, V lost 5 bases, and 7 bases had no gene match. The CDR3 is 14 residues long. CDR1 and CDR2 (germline): SGDLS, YYNGEE. The CDR3 sequence: CASSWASGGNEQFF. DNA of the CDR3: TGTGCCAGCAGTTGGGCAAGCGGGGGCAATGAGCAGTTCTTC.

The chain joins TRBV7-2 to TRBJ2-2; possibly TRBD2 for D (6 bases). The germline V gene has CDR1 SGHTA and CDR2 FQGNSA. The V and J ends lost 1 base and 6 bases respectively, with 12 bases between them. The CDR3 sequence is 15 residues long. CDR3 DNA: TGTGCCAGCAGCTTAGGAGGACTATCCCCCGGGGAGCTGTTTTTT. Encoded protein: CASSLGGLSPGELFF.

The chain carries TRBV18 and TRBJ1-1; D is ambiguous. The V and J ends lost 2 bases and 6 bases respectively, with 16 bases between them. The CDR3 runs 15 residues. CDR1 and CDR2 (germline): KGHSH, LQKENI. The CDR3 DNA reads as TGTGCCAGCTCACCAAGGAGTGGGGAGGCCCCTGAAGCTTTCTTT. Translation gives CASSPRSGEAPEAFF.

In regard to this clone: An end of the junction does not agree with germline; a read error may underlie this. The chain couples TRBV9 to TRBJ2-7, with a tentative D call TRBD1 (6 bases). Germline lookup yields CDR1 SGDLS and CDR2 YYNGEE. The CDR3 is 15 amino acids. The DNA for the CDR3 is TGTGCCAGCAGCGCGACAGGACTGAGCTCCTACGGGCAGTACTTC. Translated: CASSATGLSSYGQYF.

This clone was observed a few times. The rearrangement links TRBV6-6 to TRBJ1-1; 7 nucleotides agree with TRBD1. The V segment lost 3 bases and the J segment 0 bases; nucleotides outside the gene matches: 4. Per the germline V gene, CDR1 is MNHNY and CDR2 is SVGAGI (reference sequence). This CDR3 comprises 15 residues. The CDR3 loop is CASSYSGTVNTEAFF. CDR3 sequence (DNA): TGTGCCAGCAGTTATTCCGGGACAGTGAACACTGAAGCTTTCTTT.

This chain uses TRBV11-3 with TRBJ2-2; 10 nucleotides match TRBD2. Germline V CDR1 and CDR2: SGHNT, YENEEA. With V trimmed by 3 bases and J by 4 bases, 8 bases remained unmatched. This CDR3 is built from 17 residues. CDR3 nucleotide sequence: TGTGCCAGCAGCTTGGTAGCGGGAGGACCGTCCACCGGGGAGCTGTTTTTT. It encodes CASSLVAGGPSTGELFF.

The CDR3 region is CSVSQETQYF. The CDR3, as DNA: TGCAGTGTCAGTCAAGAGACCCAGTACTTC. J is TRBJ2-5 and V is TRBV20-1; D unclear. The germline gives CDR1 DFQATT, CDR2 SNEGSKA (reference sequence). Deletions cut 7 bases from V and 2 bases from J, with 5 bases between. CDR3 size: 10 residues.

The rearrangement joins TRBV6-6 to TRBJ2-7; D is unresolved. V lost 5 bases and J 4 bases, leaving 6 bases between the germline ends. This CDR3 contains 11 residues. The germline V gene encodes CDR1 MNHNY and CDR2 SVGAGI (reference sequence). Here the CDR3 DNA reads TGTGCCAGCAGTACGACTTACGAGCAGTACTTC. Translating it yields CASSTTYEQYF.

This chain joins TRBV30 and TRBJ1-3; D is uncertain. This CDR3 comprises 13 residues. V lost 2 bases to trimming and J lost 3 bases, with 8 bases between them. From germline, CDR1 is GTSNPN and CDR2 SVGIG (reference sequence). CDR3 DNA sequence: TGTGCCTGGAGTCGGGGATTTGGAAACACCATATATTTT. This sequence encodes CAWSRGFGNTIYF. Based on the CDR3 plus reference TRBV30 and TRBJ1-3, the full variable domain is SQTIHQWPATLVQPVGSPLSLECTVEGTSNPNLYWYRQAAGRGLQLLFYSVGIGQISSEVPQNLSASRPQDRQFILSSKKLLLSDSGFYLCAWSRGFGNTIYFGEGSWLTVV.

The J gene is TRBJ2-7, the V gene TRBV5-1; tentative D call: TRBD1 (6 bases). This CDR3 is built from 16 residues. V lost 2 bases to trimming and J lost 1 base, with 16 bases between them. The germline CDR1 and CDR2 sequences are SGHRS and YFSETQ. The CDR3 sequence: CASSLGSGAISYEQYF. The CDR3 coding sequence is TGCGCCAGCAGCTTAGGTTCAGGGGCTATTTCCTACGAGCAGTACTTC. The entire variable domain, with the rest obtained from reference TRBV5-1 and TRBJ2-7, is as follows: KAGVTQTPRYLIKTRGQQVTLSCSPISGHRSVSWYQQTPGQGLQFLFEYFSETQRNKGNFPGRFSGRQFSNSRSEMNVSTLELGDSALYLCASSLGSGAISYEQYFGPGTRLTVT.